This TCR beta chain was obtained from a study of CD8+CD57+ T cells in acquired aplastic anemia. Genomic DNA, the template, was used for profiling of the TCR beta VDJ and CDR3. TCRdb reprocessed the reads with MiXCR, giving one entry per CDR3 protein. The sample has about 400,000 distinct CDR3 sequences; roughly 64% are singletons. The CDR3 is 15 amino acids. Trimming removed 1 base at V and 1 base at J, with 8 bases between. Germline CDR1 and CDR2: LNHDA and SQIVND (reference sequence). V usage is TRBV19 and J usage is TRBJ1-5; D uncertain. Sample: sorted CD4+, CD8+, or CD8+CD57+ T cells (not recorded which) from PBMCs. This clonotype was sampled from a human donor in good health, serving as a control. The CDR3 is CASSIGHTSNQPQHF. The CDR3 DNA follows: TGTGCCAGTAGTATAGGACACACCAGCAATCAGCCCCAGCATTTT.